This T cell receptor beta chain was captured by sequencing in a study of T cell responses to AZD1222 COVID-19 vaccine. In germline, CDR1 is SQVTM, CDR2 ANQGSEA. With 4 bases removed from V and 8 bases from J, the gap between germline ends came to 11 bases. CDR3 length: 11 residues. Libraries were prepared by immunoSEQ multiplex PCR; TCRdb keeps only in-frame clonotypes and omits some of them. The table has fewer than 75,000 clones, 75% to 95% seen once. The source material was peripheral blood, sampled 28 days after the second dose of the MenACWY control vaccine. The V call is TRBV29-1, the J call TRBJ1-2, with a tentative D call TRBD1 (5 bases). The sequence derives from an adult who received the MenACWY meningococcal vaccine as a control. In nucleotides, the CDR3 is TGCAGCGTTGGGGACCGGTGGGGCTACACCTTC. This sequence encodes CSVGDRWGYTF.